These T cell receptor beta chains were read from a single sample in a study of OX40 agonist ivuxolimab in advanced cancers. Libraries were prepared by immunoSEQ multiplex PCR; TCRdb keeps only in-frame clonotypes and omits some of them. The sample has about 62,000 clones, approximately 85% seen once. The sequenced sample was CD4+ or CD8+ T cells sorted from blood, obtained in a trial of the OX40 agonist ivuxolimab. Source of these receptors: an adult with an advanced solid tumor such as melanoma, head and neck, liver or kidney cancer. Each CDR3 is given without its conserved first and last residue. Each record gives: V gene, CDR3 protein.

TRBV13	ASSLGGLKDNQPQH
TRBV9	ASSERGLETQY
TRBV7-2	ASTIGQGNQPQH
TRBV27	ASSRGTSSGEQY
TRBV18	ASSIGQDYGYT
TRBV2	ASRIDQGAAGYT
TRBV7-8	ASSLDLPLLGRRETQY
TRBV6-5	ASIKGEETQY
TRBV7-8	ASSLGVASGNTIY
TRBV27	ASSLGTAGNTIY
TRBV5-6	ASSRTGEAF
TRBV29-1	SVEEKGQGYGYT
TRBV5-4	ASSLLRSGGNTGELF
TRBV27	ASRRAGGEDEQF
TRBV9	ASSAQGAGGQPQH
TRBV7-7	ASSLEEKSGELF
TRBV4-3	ASSAFIQGGSYGYT
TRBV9	ASSDTGSGELF
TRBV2	ASTANTEAF
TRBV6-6	ASSYSQGNTEAF
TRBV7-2	ASSSQGQGSGNTIY
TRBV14	ASSDGPRPYEQY
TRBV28	ASSASSGRRDTQY
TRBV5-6	ASSLFRGGNNSPLH
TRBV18	ASSPTQATYNSPLH
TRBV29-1	SVPGQGAYEQY
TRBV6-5	ASSYVGGGSGQY
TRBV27	ASSFEGQTRRYEQY
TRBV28	ASTSYVGVSYEQY
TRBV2	ASSERKGGLGEAF
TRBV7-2	ASSLVRSGWGYEQY
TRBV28	ASSTGTLGGGSTQF
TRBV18	ASSRNRDRANEKLF
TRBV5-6	ASSLGQGIGGNQPQH
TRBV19	ASRTAGTVNEKLF
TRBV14	ASSQVRYAGGNTEAF
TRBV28	ASSDGQAPPYNEQF
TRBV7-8	ASSLAGGTDTQY
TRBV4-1	ASSQTPLTSGGATDTQY
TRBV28	ASTNPPGTSGRTGELF
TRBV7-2	ASSWGTGQTAYEQY
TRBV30	ACLEPGQQETQY
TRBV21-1	ASSKASPGAYEQY
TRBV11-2	ASSLGQGQTYEQY
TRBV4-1	ASSHRTSGIYEQY
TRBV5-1	ASSLGHTTYEQY
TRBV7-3	ASSLSPSGTSTDTQY